This is a list of T cell receptor beta chains from one sample in a study of T cells after yellow fever vaccination. MiXCR, applied by TCRdb to the 5' RACE reads, yields one record per CDR3 protein. Here the sample spans roughly 500,000 distinct CDR3 sequences, approximately 21% being singletons. Sequences were derived from PBMCs, sampled 15 days after the yellow fever booster vaccination. The receptors shown here come from a man aged 25 to 45 who received the YFV17D yellow fever vaccine. CDR3s include the opening cysteine and the closing phenylalanine or tryptophan. The order of the fields is clone size, D gene, CDR3 length, J gene, V gene, CDR3 DNA, CDR3 protein. The D gene is left open where the match is weak. Rows may omit the clone size; those that give it use once, few, many or a size class.

clone size: few
D gene: TRBD2
CDR3 length: 16
J gene: TRBJ2-7
V gene: TRBV20-1
CDR3 DNA: TGCAGTGCTAGAGACGATGGACTAGCGTATTCCTACGAGCAGTACTTC
CDR3 protein: CSARDDGLAYSYEQYF

clone size: few
D gene: NA
CDR3 length: 13
J gene: TRBJ2-7
V gene: TRBV4-3
CDR3 DNA: TGCGCCAGCAGCCAAGGAAGGGAGGGGGCTTTAGACTTC
CDR3 protein: CASSQGREGALDF

clone size: few
D gene: TRBD1
CDR3 length: 13
J gene: TRBJ1-2
V gene: TRBV20-1
CDR3 DNA: TGCAGTGCAGGGACAGGGAACAACTATGGCTACACCTTC
CDR3 protein: CSAGTGNNYGYTF

clone size: NA
D gene: TRBD1
CDR3 length: 14
J gene: TRBJ2-7
V gene: TRBV19
CDR3 DNA: TGTGCCAGTAGAACCCGGGACAGGGCAGGGGTGCAGTACTTC
CDR3 protein: CASRTRDRAGVQYF

clone size: few
D gene: TRBD2
CDR3 length: 15
J gene: TRBJ2-1
V gene: TRBV4-3
CDR3 DNA: TGCGCCAGCAGCCAAGAGGGACTAGCGGGAGGCGAGCAGTTCTTC
CDR3 protein: CASSQEGLAGGEQFF

clone size: many
D gene: NA
CDR3 length: 13
J gene: TRBJ1-1
V gene: TRBV6-6
CDR3 DNA: TGTGCCAGCAGTTGGGACGGAAACACTGAAGCTTTCTTT
CDR3 protein: CASSWDGNTEAFF

clone size: NA
D gene: NA
CDR3 length: 12
J gene: TRBJ2-3
V gene: TRBV29-1
CDR3 DNA: TGCAGCGTTGATATCGAGGGGGATGCGCAGTATTTT
CDR3 protein: CSVDIEGDAQYF

clone size: few
D gene: NA
CDR3 length: 12
J gene: TRBJ2-7
V gene: TRBV12-3/TRBV12-4
CDR3 DNA: TGTGCCAGCAGTGTGGACTTCAACGAGCAGTACTTC
CDR3 protein: CASSVDFNEQYF

clone size: few
D gene: TRBD1
CDR3 length: 13
J gene: TRBJ1-2
V gene: TRBV29-1
CDR3 DNA: TGCAGCGTTGAAGGGACAGGGAGCTATGGCTACACCTTC
CDR3 protein: CSVEGTGSYGYTF

clone size: NA
D gene: NA
CDR3 length: 11
J gene: TRBJ2-1
V gene: TRBV30
CDR3 DNA: TGTGCCTGGAGTACGGGTGATGAGCAGTTCTTC
CDR3 protein: CAWSTGDEQFF

clone size: NA
D gene: NA
CDR3 length: 15
J gene: TRBJ2-1
V gene: TRBV4-3
CDR3 DNA: TGCGCCAGCAGCCTTAGCGTAATCTCCTACAATGAGCAGTTCTTC
CDR3 protein: CASSLSVISYNEQFF

clone size: NA
D gene: NA
CDR3 length: 11
J gene: TRBJ2-4
V gene: TRBV20-1
CDR3 DNA: TGCAGTGCTACAGCCAAAAACATTCAGTACTTC
CDR3 protein: CSATAKNIQYF

clone size: NA
D gene: NA
CDR3 length: 14
J gene: TRBJ2-7
V gene: TRBV5-4
CDR3 DNA: TGTGCCAGCAGCTCACAGGGTTCGAGCTACGAGCAGTACTTC
CDR3 protein: CASSSQGSSYEQYF

clone size: few
D gene: NA
CDR3 length: 13
J gene: TRBJ2-7
V gene: TRBV29-1
CDR3 DNA: TGCAGCGTTGCGTCAGGGGATCGCTACGAGCAGTACTTC
CDR3 protein: CSVASGDRYEQYF

clone size: NA
D gene: NA
CDR3 length: 13
J gene: TRBJ2-5
V gene: TRBV20-1
CDR3 DNA: TGCAGTGCTAGAAAGTGGGCCTGGGAGACCCAGTACTTC
CDR3 protein: CSARKWAWETQYF

clone size: NA
D gene: NA
CDR3 length: 11
J gene: TRBJ2-7
V gene: TRBV6-5
CDR3 DNA: TGTGCCAGTAGTTACCTCTCCGAGCAGTACTTC
CDR3 protein: CASSYLSEQYF

clone size: few
D gene: NA
CDR3 length: 15
J gene: TRBJ2-5
V gene: TRBV5-1
CDR3 DNA: TGCGCCAGCAGTTATGACACAGGGTACCAAGAGACCCAGTACTTC
CDR3 protein: CASSYDTGYQETQYF

clone size: many
D gene: NA
CDR3 length: 16
J gene: TRBJ1-5
V gene: TRBV7-6
CDR3 DNA: TGTGCCAGCAGCGATGAACACCTAAAAGGGGATCAGCCCCAGCATTTT
CDR3 protein: CASSDEHLKGDQPQHF

clone size: NA
D gene: NA
CDR3 length: 14
J gene: TRBJ1-6
V gene: TRBV10-3
CDR3 DNA: TGTGCCATCAGTGCACGGGAGTTTAATTCACCCCTCCACTTT
CDR3 protein: CAISAREFNSPLHF

clone size: few
D gene: TRBD1
CDR3 length: 14
J gene: TRBJ1-1
V gene: TRBV4-3
CDR3 DNA: TGCGCCAGCAGCCAAGAGACAGGGGGTGGCGGAGCTTTCTTT
CDR3 protein: CASSQETGGGGAFF

clone size: few
D gene: NA
CDR3 length: 12
J gene: TRBJ2-7
V gene: TRBV6-1
CDR3 DNA: TGTGCCATCTTCGGTACCCTCGGCGAGCAGTACTTC
CDR3 protein: CAIFGTLGEQYF

clone size: few
D gene: NA
CDR3 length: 16
J gene: TRBJ2-3
V gene: TRBV6-2/TRBV6-3
CDR3 DNA: TGTGCCAGCATCCTACGTCCGGGACCGAGCACAGATACGCAGTATTTT
CDR3 protein: CASILRPGPSTDTQYF

clone size: NA
D gene: NA
CDR3 length: 15
J gene: TRBJ2-1
V gene: TRBV4-3
CDR3 DNA: TGCGCCAGCAGCCAAGCCCGCTCGTCTCTCAATGAGCAGTTCTTC
CDR3 protein: CASSQARSSLNEQFF

clone size: many
D gene: NA
CDR3 length: 13
J gene: TRBJ2-2
V gene: TRBV5-4
CDR3 DNA: TGTGCCAGCAGCTTGACTGACACCGGGGAGCTGTTTTTT
CDR3 protein: CASSLTDTGELFF

clone size: few
D gene: NA
CDR3 length: 15
J gene: TRBJ2-2
V gene: TRBV20-1
CDR3 DNA: TGCAGTGCTAGACCAGGGCAAAGGAGCACCGGGGAGCTGTTTTTT
CDR3 protein: CSARPGQRSTGELFF

clone size: few
D gene: TRBD1
CDR3 length: 12
J gene: TRBJ2-7
V gene: TRBV29-1
CDR3 DNA: TGCAGCGTTGGGACAGGGATATACGAGCAGTACTTC
CDR3 protein: CSVGTGIYEQYF

clone size: few
D gene: NA
CDR3 length: 14
J gene: TRBJ2-1
V gene: TRBV15
CDR3 DNA: TGTGCCACCAGCAGAGATATTGGCGGGACTGAGCAGTTCTTC
CDR3 protein: CATSRDIGGTEQFF

clone size: NA
D gene: TRBD2
CDR3 length: 16
J gene: TRBJ2-3
V gene: TRBV5-1
CDR3 DNA: TGCGCCAGCAGCTTGGTCGCTAGCGGGAGGGAGGATACGCAGTATTTT
CDR3 protein: CASSLVASGREDTQYF

clone size: few
D gene: NA
CDR3 length: 14
J gene: TRBJ2-7
V gene: TRBV5-1
CDR3 DNA: TGCGCCAGCAGCCCCCAAGGGGACGCCTACGAGCAGTACTTC
CDR3 protein: CASSPQGDAYEQYF

clone size: NA
D gene: NA
CDR3 length: 15
J gene: TRBJ2-5
V gene: TRBV5-1
CDR3 DNA: TGCGCCAGCAGCTTCAGCCGTAGCGGCCAAGAGACCCAGTACTTC
CDR3 protein: CASSFSRSGQETQYF

clone size: NA
D gene: TRBD2
CDR3 length: 14
J gene: TRBJ2-7
V gene: TRBV2
CDR3 DNA: TGTGCTACAGCAGCCGCTAGCGGGAGTTACGAGCAGTACTTC
CDR3 protein: CATAAASGSYEQYF

clone size: NA
D gene: NA
CDR3 length: 16
J gene: TRBJ2-2
V gene: TRBV4-3
CDR3 DNA: TGCGCCAGCAGCCAAGAGTTGCCAAGGGTATCCGGGGAGCTGTTTTTT
CDR3 protein: CASSQELPRVSGELFF

clone size: many
D gene: TRBD2
CDR3 length: 15
J gene: TRBJ2-2
V gene: TRBV12-3/TRBV12-4
CDR3 DNA: TGTGCCAGCATGAGCGGGAGGGCCGTCAGCGGGGAGCTGTTTTTT
CDR3 protein: CASMSGRAVSGELFF

clone size: few
D gene: NA
CDR3 length: 13
J gene: TRBJ1-2
V gene: TRBV29-1
CDR3 DNA: TGCAGCGTTTACCACGGGGGACCTTTGGGCTACACCTTC
CDR3 protein: CSVYHGGPLGYTF

clone size: few
D gene: NA
CDR3 length: 15
J gene: TRBJ2-5
V gene: TRBV12-3/TRBV12-4
CDR3 DNA: TGTGCCAGCAGCGCACAGGGTATCAATCAAGAGACCCAGTACTTC
CDR3 protein: CASSAQGINQETQYF

clone size: few
D gene: TRBD1
CDR3 length: 15
J gene: TRBJ2-7
V gene: TRBV18
CDR3 DNA: TGTGCCAGCTCACCACCGACAGGGGGATCCTACGAGCAGTACTTC
CDR3 protein: CASSPPTGGSYEQYF

clone size: few
D gene: NA
CDR3 length: 15
J gene: TRBJ2-1
V gene: TRBV15
CDR3 DNA: TGTGCCACCAGCAGAGTAGGGCGGGATGACAATGAGCAGTTCTTC
CDR3 protein: CATSRVGRDDNEQFF

clone size: NA
D gene: NA
CDR3 length: 14
J gene: TRBJ2-7
V gene: TRBV20-1
CDR3 DNA: TGCAGTGCTAGATTACCGGGAGAGAACGACGAGCAGTACTTC
CDR3 protein: CSARLPGENDEQYF

clone size: NA
D gene: NA
CDR3 length: 13
J gene: TRBJ1-1
V gene: TRBV20-1
CDR3 DNA: TGCAGTGCGGGACCTCAAAGGAACACTGAAGCTTTCTTT
CDR3 protein: CSAGPQRNTEAFF

clone size: few
D gene: TRBD2
CDR3 length: 13
J gene: TRBJ2-4
V gene: TRBV12-3/TRBV12-4
CDR3 DNA: TGTGCCAGCAGTAAGTCTGGGGAGGGCATTCAGTACTTC
CDR3 protein: CASSKSGEGIQYF

clone size: few
D gene: NA
CDR3 length: 12
J gene: TRBJ2-1
V gene: TRBV20-1
CDR3 DNA: TGCAGTCCCCGTAACTTAGACAATGAGCAGTTCTTC
CDR3 protein: CSPRNLDNEQFF

clone size: NA
D gene: TRBD1
CDR3 length: 13
J gene: TRBJ2-5
V gene: TRBV5-1
CDR3 DNA: TGCGCCAGCAGCATAGGGGGCGCGGAGACCCAGTACTTC
CDR3 protein: CASSIGGAETQYF

clone size: few
D gene: NA
CDR3 length: 19
J gene: TRBJ2-6
V gene: TRBV5-1
CDR3 DNA: TGCGCCAGCAGCCTAAACCCGACAGGCTCCCGATCTGGGGCCAACGTCCTGACTTTC
CDR3 protein: CASSLNPTGSRSGANVLTF

clone size: few
D gene: NA
CDR3 length: 15
J gene: TRBJ2-5
V gene: TRBV7-9
CDR3 DNA: TGTGCCAGCAGCCCCGGCTCGGCTCCCCCCATGGCCCAGTACTTC
CDR3 protein: CASSPGSAPPMAQYF

clone size: NA
D gene: NA
CDR3 length: 17
J gene: TRBJ2-1
V gene: TRBV7-6
CDR3 DNA: TGTGCCAGCAGCCGTGCCTTTGGTGCGCAAGCTAACAATGAGCAGTTCTTC
CDR3 protein: CASSRAFGAQANNEQFF

clone size: few
D gene: TRBD1
CDR3 length: 18
J gene: TRBJ1-6
V gene: TRBV6-5
CDR3 DNA: TGTGCCAGCAGTTTTTTGACCCCCGGGACAGGTCGTAATTCACCCCTCCACTTT
CDR3 protein: CASSFLTPGTGRNSPLHF

clone size: few
D gene: NA
CDR3 length: 13
J gene: TRBJ2-7
V gene: TRBV7-9
CDR3 DNA: TGTGCCAGCAGCGCGACAGGTTCTTACGAGCAGTACTTC
CDR3 protein: CASSATGSYEQYF

clone size: NA
D gene: TRBD2
CDR3 length: 17
J gene: TRBJ2-7
V gene: TRBV20-1
CDR3 DNA: TGCAGTGCTAGAGATTTTCGGATAGCGGGAGTAGATAACGAGCAGTACTTC
CDR3 protein: CSARDFRIAGVDNEQYF

clone size: few
D gene: NA
CDR3 length: 12
J gene: TRBJ2-2
V gene: TRBV5-6
CDR3 DNA: TGTGCCAGCAGCGTCAGGGTCGGGGAGCTGTTTTTT
CDR3 protein: CASSVRVGELFF

clone size: few
D gene: NA
CDR3 length: 14
J gene: TRBJ2-5
V gene: TRBV18
CDR3 DNA: TGTGCCAGCTCACCAAGGAGCGGCCAAGAGACCCAGTACTTC
CDR3 protein: CASSPRSGQETQYF

clone size: once
D gene: NA
CDR3 length: 13
J gene: TRBJ2-7
V gene: TRBV18
CDR3 DNA: TGTGCCAGCTCACTAAACAACCTGTACGAGCAGTACTTC
CDR3 protein: CASSLNNLYEQYF

clone size: few
D gene: NA
CDR3 length: 14
J gene: TRBJ2-1
V gene: TRBV12-3/TRBV12-4
CDR3 DNA: TGTGCCAGCAATGTCTTAGTAGACTACAATGAGCAGTTCTTC
CDR3 protein: CASNVLVDYNEQFF